The 21 T cell receptor beta chains presented below share a single source sample, sequenced in a study of T cells after yellow fever vaccination. From the 5' RACE reads, TCRdb called clonotypes with MiXCR, one entry per CDR3 protein. The sample lists 340,000 or so distinct CDR3 sequences, 12% occurring once. Sample: CD4+ T cells sorted from PBMCs, taken 15 days after the yellow fever booster vaccination. The receptors shown here come from a man between 18 and 35 years old who received the YFV17D yellow fever vaccine.

This chain uses TRBV7-2 with TRBJ2-3; D gene uncertain. From germline, CDR1 is SGHTA and CDR2 FQGNSA. The V end lost 5 bases, the J end lost 6 bases, and 12 bases lay between the germline ends. The CDR3 extends over 13 amino acids. The CDR3 DNA reads as TGTGCCAGCAGCCCCTCCGTTTGGGATACGCAGTATTTT. Its protein product is CASSPSVWDTQYF. Full variable domain (missing parts from reference TRBV7-2 and TRBJ2-3): GAGVSQSPSNKVTEKGKDVELRCDPISGHTALYWYRQSLGQGLEFLIYFQGNSAPDKSGLPSDRFSAERTGGSVSTLTIQRTQQEDSAVYLCASSPSVWDTQYFGPGTRLTVL.

This clonotype was picked up a small number of times. This chain uses TRBV6-1 with TRBJ2-2, with D unclear. CDR3 length: 12 amino acids. Germline CDR1 MNHNS, CDR2 SASEGT. Trimming stripped 7 bases from V and 8 bases from J, with 11 bases between. CDR3: CASTPPPGELFF. The CDR3 nucleotides read TGTGCCAGCACCCCCCCCCCAGGGGAGCTGTTTTTT.

The CDR3 DNA follows: TGTGCCAGCAGTTTATCTGGACGGAACACTGAAGCTTTCTTT. This translates into CASSLSGRNTEAFF. This rearrangement joins TRBV27 to TRBJ1-1; D call uncertain. There are 14 residues in the CDR3. V was trimmed by 0 bases and J by 1 base, leaving 6 bases between them. Looked up from germline, CDR1 is MNHEY and CDR2 is SMNVEV (reference sequence).

This chain uses TRBV20-1 with TRBJ2-2, with D maybe TRBD2 (6 bases). Trimming removed 0 bases from V and 6 bases from J, with 8 bases in between. Germline CDR1 reads DFQATT; CDR2 reads SNEGSKA (reference sequence). CDR3 length equals 13 residues. Written as DNA, the CDR3 is TGCAGTGCTAGAGAGGCGGGATCCGGGGAGCTGTTTTTT. Encoded protein: CSAREAGSGELFF.

This clonotype was counted many times. V is TRBV10-3 and J is TRBJ2-5; 8 nucleotides match TRBD2. The CDR3 length is 16 residues. V lost 6 bases and J lost 2; bases outside the gene matches: 11. Per germline, CDR1 ENHRY and CDR2 SYGVKD. CDR3 DNA sequence: TGTGCCATCAGCGAAGGGAAGCGGGGGCCACAAGAGACCCAGTACTTC. Protein product: CAISEGKRGPQETQYF.

The J gene is TRBJ2-5, the V gene TRBV7-9; unclear D gene. The germline V and J ends were trimmed by 2 bases and 2 bases, with 12 bases remaining between them. The CDR3 sequence is 15 residues long. The germline V gene encodes CDR1 SEHNR and CDR2 FQNEAQ (reference sequence). The CDR3 nucleotides are TGTGCCAGCAGCTTAAAATTACAAGAGCAAGAGACCCAGTACTTC. Its translation: CASSLKLQEQETQYF.

In its sample, this clonotype was seen many times. The CDR3 coding sequence is TGCGCCAGCAGCCAATCCCTAGGGGGGCAGACCCAGTACTTC. Encoded protein: CASSQSLGGQTQYF. The chain is built from TRBV4-3 and TRBJ2-5, with D perhaps TRBD1 or TRBD2 (6 bases each). The CDR3 consists of 14 residues. Germline CDR1 is LGHNA and CDR2 is YSLEER. Trimming removed 2 bases from V and 6 bases from J, with 13 bases in between.

This clonotype was detected a few times. The V gene is TRBV6-5, the J gene TRBJ1-2, with 8 bases aligning to TRBD1. Germline lookup yields CDR1 MNHEY and CDR2 SVGAGI. V was clipped by 4 bases and J by 2 bases; unmatched bases: 6. The CDR3 totals 15 residues. The CDR3 region is CASSSTGGTNYGYTF. CDR3 bases: TGTGCCAGCAGTTCAACAGGGGGGACAAACTATGGCTACACCTTC.

At least ten counts were recorded for this clonotype. This chain uses TRBV9 with TRBJ2-1; 12 bases align to TRBD2. The ends lost 4 bases at V and 2 bases at J; junction bases unmatched: 4. CDR3 length equals 16 residues. The germline CDR1 and CDR2 sequences are SGDLS and YYNGEE. CDR3 residues: CASSSRTSGAYNEQFF. DNA for the CDR3: TGTGCCAGCAGCTCGCGGACTAGCGGGGCCTACAATGAGCAGTTCTTC.

The V and J genes are TRBV20-1 and TRBJ2-3, with D unclear. Germline V CDR1 and CDR2: DFQATT, SNEGSKA (reference sequence). This CDR3 is built from 15 residues. V gave up 5 bases and J gave up 0 bases, with 15 bases separating them. The CDR3: CSAPPKLLSTDTQYF. CDR3 sequence (DNA): TGCAGTGCTCCCCCCAAACTTCTTAGCACAGATACGCAGTATTTT.

The chain uses TRBV7-3 and TRBJ2-5; 8 positions match TRBD1. In germline, CDR1 is SGHTA, CDR2 FQGTGA. The CDR3 is made up of 14 amino acids. The trim removed 5 bases at V and 5 bases at J, leaving 7 bases unmatched. The CDR3 coding sequence is TGTGCCAGCAGCCGACAGGGGCAGGGGGAGACCCAGTACTTC. It codes for CASSRQGQGETQYF.

There are many counts of this clonotype. The chain employs TRBV11-2 and TRBJ2-5, with D possibly matching TRBD2 (6 bases). From germline, CDR1 is SGHAT and CDR2 FQNNGV. This CDR3 contains 14 residues. Trimming took 1 base from V and 5 from J, leaving 11 bases between them. The CDR3 bases are TGTGCCAGCAGCTTAGCGGGCGGGGCCGAGACCCAGTACTTC. It codes for CASSLAGGAETQYF.

The table lists this clonotype with a few counts. This chain links TRBV6-5 with TRBJ1-4; the D gene is possibly TRBD1 (6 bases). The CDR3 runs 13 residues. Germline CDR1 reads MNHEY; CDR2 reads SVGAGI. Trimming took 0 bases from V and 11 from J, leaving 10 bases between them. The CDR3 loop reads CASSYSGQSKLFF. Written as DNA, the CDR3 is TGTGCCAGCAGTTACTCAGGACAGAGTAAACTGTTTTTT.

This clonotype came up a few times. V and J are TRBV19 and TRBJ2-2; D assignment may be TRBD1 or TRBD2 (6 bases each). Germline CDR1 and CDR2: LNHDA and SQIVND (reference sequence). V dropped 7 bases and J dropped 6 bases, with 21 bases sitting between them. The CDR3 is 16 residues long. DNA of the CDR3: TGTGCCAGTACCCAATCACCGGGGGCAGGGCCCGGGGAGCTGTTTTTT. Encoded protein: CASTQSPGAGPGELFF.

The V gene is TRBV5-1, the J gene TRBJ2-6; TRBD1 matches at 12 bases. Trimming cost V 3 bases and J 1 base; bases outside gene matches: 11. The CDR3 sequence is 20 residues long. Germline V gene sequence: CDR1 SGHRS, CDR2 YFSETQ. CDR3 nucleotide sequence: TGCGCCAGCAGCTGGGACAGGGGGCGCATATTGGCGTCTGGGGCCAACGTCCTGACTTTC. The encoded protein is CASSWDRGRILASGANVLTF.

This clonotype has a handful of counts. The gene calls are TRBV6-2 or TRBV6-3 and TRBJ1-1, with TRBD1 identical over 10 bases. This CDR3 has 13 residues. Trimming took 8 bases from V and 4 from J; bases not matched to a gene: 4. Germline assignment: CDR1 MNHEY and CDR2 SVGEGT. The CDR3 DNA reads as TGTGCCAGCGGGACAGGGGAAACCACTGAAGCTTTCTTT. Translating gives CASGTGETTEAFF.

This clonotype was counted only a few times. V and J are TRBV12-3 or TRBV12-4 and TRBJ2-3, with 9 bases aligning to TRBD2. V was pared by 3 bases and J by 2 bases, with 6 bases of the junction left unmatched. This CDR3 comprises 16 residues. The CDR3 DNA reads TGTGCCAGCAGTTTCCGGCGGGGGGGCTCCACAGATACGCAGTATTTT. Amino acid sequence: CASSFRRGGSTDTQYF.

This clonotype came up a few times. This sequence joins TRBV18 and TRBJ2-5, with D uncertain. The V gene's germline CDR1 is KGHSH and CDR2 LQKENI. The CDR3 extends over 13 amino acids. V lost 3 bases and J lost 5, with 10 bases in between. CDR3 DNA: TGTGCCAGCTCACCGTACGGGTCCGAGACCCAGTACTTC. It encodes CASSPYGSETQYF.

This chain links TRBV7-2 with TRBJ2-3; TRBD1 agrees at 7 bases. The CDR3 is 16 amino acids. With 6 bases clipped from V and 10 bases from J, the junction kept 19 bases outside the gene matches. Germline V CDR1 and CDR2: SGHTA, FQGNSA. As DNA, the CDR3 is TGTGCCAGCAGATCTAGGTCCCAGGGGGTCCCCGGTGCGCAGTATTTT. It yields the protein CASRSRSQGVPGAQYF. Full variable domain (outside the CDR3, taken from reference TRBV7-2 and TRBJ2-3): GAGVSQSPSNKVTEKGKDVELRCDPISGHTALYWYRQSLGQGLEFLIYFQGNSAPDKSGLPSDRFSAERTGGSVSTLTIQRTQQEDSAVYLCASRSRSQGVPGAQYFGPGTRLTVL.

The chain joins TRBV4-2 to TRBJ1-4; D is uncertain. V was cut by 1 base and J by 8 bases, with 8 bases left in between. From germline, CDR1 is LGHNA and CDR2 YNFKEQ. CDR3 length: 13 amino acids. DNA of the CDR3: TGTGCCAGCAGCCAAGGGGGAAAAGAAAAACTGTTTTTT. It encodes CASSQGGKEKLFF.

V is TRBV5-6 and J is TRBJ2-5; D possibly matches TRBD1 or TRBD2 (6 bases each). This CDR3 comprises 13 residues. V was cut by 1 base and J by 5 bases, with 9 bases left in between. The germline CDR1 and CDR2 sequences are SGHDT and YYEEEE. CDR3 DNA: TGTGCCAGCAGCTTGCCGGGGGCGGAGACCCAGTACTTC. Protein sequence: CASSLPGAETQYF.